A single sample is the source of the 29 T cell receptor beta chains below, sequenced in a study of vaccination and CD4 T cells after COVID-19. The antigens of these receptors remain unknown. Treatment in this sample: roughly 10-day PBMC culture with coronavirus spike peptide pools or control peptides (ViraFEST assay). Cultured CD4+ T-cell DNA underwent Oncomine TCR Beta short-read sequencing. TCRdb called the PCR reads again in MiXCR, with one record for every CDR3 protein. The sample records around 21,000 distinct CDR3 sequences, roughly three fifths being singletons. The sequenced sample was CD4+ T cells from blood, cultured in vitro. The receptor set was obtained from a human donor who had recovered from COVID-19.

This clonotype came up a few times. The chain joins TRBV5-1 to TRBJ1-1, with 8 bases identical to TRBD1. This CDR3 is 16 amino acids long. Unmatched junction bases numbered 12, after V lost 4 bases and J lost 4 bases. Germline loops: CDR1 SGHRS, CDR2 YFSETQ. This CDR3 is CASSDPVAGGTTEAFF. DNA for the CDR3: TGCGCCAGCAGCGACCCCGTAGCAGGGGGCACCACTGAAGCTTTCTTT.

The V call is TRBV11-2, the J call TRBJ1-1, with unresolved D. Trimming cost V 6 bases and J 1 base, with 9 bases left between them. The germline gives CDR1 SGHAT, CDR2 FQNNGV. This CDR3 comprises 13 residues. For the CDR3, the DNA is TGTGCCAGCAGTCGGAAGGGGAACACTGAAGCTTTCTTT. Amino acid sequence: CASSRKGNTEAFF. The entire variable domain, with the rest obtained from reference TRBV11-2 and TRBJ1-1, is as follows: EAGVAQSPRYKIIEKRQSVAFWCNPISGHATLYWYQQILGQGPKLLIQFQNNGVVDDSQLPKDRFSAERLKGVDSTLKIQPAKLEDSAVYLCASSRKGNTEAFFGQGTRLTVV.

In this sample, this clonotype turned up a few times. V usage is TRBV24-1 and J usage is TRBJ2-3, with D possibly TRBD1 on 6 matching bases. The V and J ends lost 3 bases and 5 bases respectively, with 11 bases between them. The CDR3 is made up of 14 amino acids. Germline CDR1 is KGHDR and CDR2 is SFDVKD. CDR3 nucleotide sequence: TGTGCCACCAGTGATAACACAGGGATAGATACGCAGTATTTT. It translates to CATSDNTGIDTQYF.

The chain has TRBV27 and TRBJ1-2; the D is unclear. CDR3 length: 13 amino acids. Trimming cost V 8 bases and J 4 bases, with 14 bases left between them. Germline V gene lookup returns CDR1 MNHEY and CDR2 SMNVEV (reference sequence). CDR3 sequence: CASGFRAAYGYTF. The CDR3 bases are TGTGCCAGCGGGTTCCGGGCAGCCTATGGCTACACCTTC.

This clonotype was counted a single time. This chain connects TRBV20-1 to TRBJ2-7; 8 bases map to TRBD2. The CDR3 has 13 residues. Trimming removed 2 bases from V and 0 bases from J; junction bases left unmatched: 0. From germline, CDR1 is DFQATT and CDR2 SNEGSKA (reference sequence). CDR3 in amino acids: CSARTSGSYEQYF. The DNA for the CDR3 is TGCAGTGCTAGAACTAGCGGCTCCTACGAGCAGTACTTC.

The chain carries TRBV30 and TRBJ1-5, with D tentatively TRBD1 (6 bases). The CDR3 consists of 13 residues. CDR1 and CDR2 (germline): GTSNPN, SVGIG (reference sequence). V shed 2 bases and J shed 3 bases, with 8 bases lying between them. CDR3 bases: TGTGCCTGGAGTTACAGGGACAATCAGCCCCAGCATTTT. Translating gives CAWSYRDNQPQHF.

The rearrangement uses TRBV15 and TRBJ1-1; D is undetermined. Germline V CDR1 and CDR2: LNHNV, YYDKDF (reference sequence). V lost 2 bases to trimming and J lost 1 base, with 17 bases between them. The CDR3 spans 17 residues. The chain's CDR3 is CATSRIPGRTANTEAFF. The CDR3 nucleotides are TGTGCCACCAGCAGAATACCTGGTAGAACAGCGAACACTGAAGCTTTCTTT.

The count of this clonotype is one. V usage is TRBV7-2 and J usage is TRBJ2-1, with D uncertain. The germline V gene encodes CDR1 SGHTA and CDR2 FQGNSA. V lost 5 bases and J 9 bases, leaving 20 bases between the germline ends. The CDR3 has 15 amino acids. CDR3 DNA sequence: TGTGCCAGCAGCCTCGCCAGCGTCGTCTTAGGTGAGCAGTTCTTC. It specifies CASSLASVVLGEQFF.

In this sample, this clonotype turned up a few times. The V and J genes are TRBV7-2 and TRBJ1-5; TRBD1 is a possible D gene (6 bases). The V gene's germline CDR1 is SGHTA and CDR2 FQGNSA. V dropped 2 bases and J dropped 5 bases, with 10 bases sitting between them. The CDR3 runs to 14 residues. This chain's CDR3 is CASSLRGGDQPQHF. CDR3 bases: TGTGCCAGCAGCTTAAGAGGGGGAGATCAGCCCCAGCATTTT.

This chain links TRBV25-1 with TRBJ1-3, with D perhaps TRBD1 (5 bases). V lost 8 bases and J 0 bases, leaving 11 bases between the germline ends. This CDR3 has 14 amino acids. Looked up from germline, CDR1 is MGHDK and CDR2 is SYGVNS. The CDR3 region is CASRTGTSGNTIYF. Here the CDR3 DNA reads TGTGCCAGCCGAACCGGGACCTCTGGAAACACCATATATTTT.

The chain uses TRBV27 and TRBJ1-6, with 7 bases lining up with TRBD1. The CDR3 runs to 15 residues. Germline values: CDR1 MNHEY, CDR2 SMNVEV (reference sequence). V lost 8 bases, J lost 7 bases, and 11 bases stayed unmatched. The CDR3 here is CASAPYRGSNSPLHF. The CDR3 nucleotides read TGTGCCAGCGCCCCCTACAGGGGCAGCAATTCACCCCTCCACTTT.

V gene TRBV15 combines with J gene TRBJ2-5; 9 nucleotides align to TRBD1. The germline V gene has CDR1 LNHNV and CDR2 YYDKDF (reference sequence). Trimming cost V 3 bases and J 2 bases; bases outside gene matches: 4. This CDR3 comprises 15 residues. This CDR3 reads CATSRRGTGQETQYF. DNA for the CDR3: TGTGCCACCAGCAGGAGGGGGACAGGGCAAGAGACCCAGTACTTC. The entire variable domain, with the rest obtained from reference TRBV15 and TRBJ2-5, is as follows: DAMVIQNPRYQVTQFGKPVTLSCSQTLNHNVMYWYQQKSSQAPKLLFHYYDKDFNNEADTPDNFQSRRPNTSFCFLDIRSPGLGDTAMYLCATSRRGTGQETQYFGPGTRLLVL.

The V gene is TRBV20-1, the J gene TRBJ2-1, with a weak D call TRBD2 (5 bases). CDR1 is DFQATT, CDR2 SNEGSKA, per germline (reference sequence). Trimming shortened V by 1 base and J by 7 bases, and 11 bases separated the two germline ends. The CDR3 is 13 amino acids. CDR3 DNA sequence: TGCAGTGCTAGAGTCGGTAGGAGGAATGAGCAGTTCTTC. This sequence encodes CSARVGRRNEQFF.

The rearrangement uses TRBV7-2 and TRBJ1-5; possible D gene TRBD1, 5 bases. Germline assignment: CDR1 SGHTA and CDR2 FQGNSA. The V end lost 3 bases, the J end lost 5 bases, and 8 bases lay between the germline ends. The CDR3 loop spans 13 amino acids. The CDR3 loop reads CASSFARDQPQHF. In DNA, the CDR3 is TGTGCCAGCAGCTTCGCCAGGGATCAGCCCCAGCATTTT. The full variable domain, its missing parts supplied by reference TRBV7-2 and TRBJ1-5, is GAGVSQSPSNKVTEKGKDVELRCDPISGHTALYWYRQSLGQGLEFLIYFQGNSAPDKSGLPSDRFSAERTGGSVSTLTIQRTQQEDSAVYLCASSFARDQPQHFGDGTRLSIL.

The V gene is TRBV10-3, the J gene TRBJ2-7; D unresolved. The CDR3 has 13 residues. Germline CDR1 reads ENHRY; CDR2 reads SYGVKD. Trimming shortened V by 4 bases and J by 6 bases, and 13 bases separated the two germline ends. The CDR3, as DNA: TGTGCCATCAGTGTTTTAAAGGAAGTCGAGCAGTACTTC. This translates into CAISVLKEVEQYF.

V and J are TRBV9 and TRBJ2-1; the match to TRBD1 covers 12 bases. The germline V gene has CDR1 SGDLS and CDR2 YYNGEE. The V segment lost 4 bases and the J segment 9 bases; nucleotides outside the gene matches: 8. The CDR3 runs to 15 residues. The CDR3 sequence: CASSLPPGQGAEQFF. The CDR3 DNA follows: TGTGCCAGCAGCCTCCCGCCGGGACAGGGGGCTGAGCAGTTCTTC.

The chain is built from TRBV6-2 or TRBV6-3 and TRBJ1-5; TRBD1 agrees at 7 bases. After removal of 5 bases from V and 7 bases from J, the junction contained 5 bases not matched to a gene. Looked up from germline, CDR1 is MNHEY and CDR2 is SVGEGT. This CDR3 is built from 13 residues. This CDR3 is CASSPWTGQPQHF. Here the CDR3 DNA reads TGTGCCAGCAGTCCTTGGACAGGACAGCCCCAGCATTTT.

This clonotype has only a few counts. The rearrangement joins TRBV7-9 to TRBJ2-3; D is uncertain. The V gene lost 1 base and the J gene lost 0 bases, with 8 bases spanning the gap. CDR3 size: 15 residues. In germline, CDR1 is SEHNR, CDR2 FQNEAQ (reference sequence). The CDR3 DNA reads as TGTGCCAGCAGCTTAGGGTCTGCTAGCACAGATACGCAGTATTTT. This encodes CASSLGSASTDTQYF.

The chain carries TRBV14 and TRBJ2-3; D is ambiguous. CDR3 length: 12 residues. V was trimmed by 4 bases and J by 7 bases, leaving 9 bases between them. Looked up from germline, CDR1 is SGHDN and CDR2 is FVKESK. This chain's CDR3 is CASSLQLHTQYF. The CDR3 DNA sequence: TGTGCCAGCAGCCTCCAACTACATACGCAGTATTTT.

Details on this clonotype: A much larger clone lies a single base off, so this may be a read error. The chain is built from TRBV30 and TRBJ1-2, with a tentative D call TRBD1 (6 bases). The CDR3 sequence is 16 residues long. Germline values: CDR1 GTSNPN, CDR2 SVGIG (reference sequence). V gave up 3 bases and J gave up 8 bases, with 25 bases separating them. The CDR3 DNA reads TGTGCCTGGAGGGTACGGGGGCCCTGGGGAGGCCAGGGCTACACCTTC. Residues: CAWRVRGPWGGQGYTF.

A few counts support this clonotype. The chain recombines TRBV7-8 with TRBJ2-7, with D possibly being TRBD2 (5 bases). Germline CDR1 is SGHVS and CDR2 is FQNEAQ. The V and J ends lost 0 bases and 4 bases respectively, with 7 bases between them. The CDR3 is 13 amino acids. CDR3 in amino acids: CASSLAEEYEQYF. CDR3 DNA sequence: TGTGCCAGCAGCTTAGCGGAGGAATACGAGCAGTACTTC.

The gene calls are TRBV2 and TRBJ1-4; weak D call: TRBD1 (6 bases). Germline V gene lookup returns CDR1 SNHLY and CDR2 FYNNEI. V was pared by 7 bases and J by 0 bases, with 12 bases between. The CDR3 is 15 residues long. In DNA form, the CDR3 reads TGTGCCAGCATACTCGGACAGACAACTAATGAAAAACTGTTTTTT. Translated: CASILGQTTNEKLFF.

The chain links TRBV7-2 to TRBJ2-2, with 8 bases matching TRBD2. Unmatched junction bases numbered 3, after V lost 9 bases and J lost 0 bases. CDR3 length: 14 residues. Germline-derived CDR1 and CDR2 are SGHTA and FQGNSA. This chain's CDR3 is CASLGLANTGELFF. CDR3 bases: TGTGCCAGTTTGGGACTAGCGAACACCGGGGAGCTGTTTTTT.

The chain has TRBV11-3 and TRBJ1-6, with 7 positions matching TRBD1. V lost 5 bases and J lost 9; bases outside the gene matches: 7. Germline V gene lookup returns CDR1 SGHNT and CDR2 YENEEA. This CDR3 is 14 amino acids long. The CDR3 region is CASSLGQDTSPLHF. In nucleotides, the CDR3 is TGTGCCAGCAGCCTTGGACAGGACACTTCACCCCTCCACTTT. The full variable domain, with the rest looked up from reference TRBV11-3 and TRBJ1-6, is EAGVVQSPRYKIIEKKQPVAFWCNPISGHNTLYWYLQNLGQGPELLIRYENEEAVDDSQLPKDRFSAERLKGVDSTLKIQPAELGDSAVYLCASSLGQDTSPLHFGNGTRLTVT.

This rearrangement joins TRBV7-2 to TRBJ2-7; TRBD2 is a possible D gene (5 bases). Germline assignment: CDR1 SGHTA and CDR2 FQGNSA. Between the trimmed V and J ends, which lost 0 bases and 7 bases, there was a span of 13 bases. CDR3 length: 14 amino acids. In DNA form, the CDR3 reads TGTGCCAGCAGCTTAGCAAAGCGGTGGCGGGAGCAGTACTTC. This sequence encodes CASSLAKRWREQYF.

The gene calls are TRBV6-2 or TRBV6-3 and TRBJ1-1, with 7 bases fitting TRBD1. The CDR3 totals 13 residues. The J segment lost 6 bases and the V segment lost 5 bases, leaving 6 bases of the junction unmatched. Germline CDR1 MNHEY, CDR2 SVGEGT. CDR3: CASSPTGEAEAFF. CDR3 nucleotide sequence: TGTGCCAGCAGTCCTACAGGGGAGGCTGAAGCTTTCTTT.

V is TRBV6-1 and J is TRBJ1-2; D is uncertain. Trimming pared 8 bases from V and 7 bases from J, leaving 20 bases between. Germline values: CDR1 MNHNS, CDR2 SASEGT. This CDR3 is 14 amino acids long. In nucleotides, the CDR3 is TGTGCCAGCTCCCCAGACCTGACCGTCGGTGGCTACACCTTC. It translates to CASSPDLTVGGYTF.

The genes are TRBV28 and TRBJ2-1, with TRBD2 matching over 10 bases. J was trimmed by 9 bases and V by 6 bases; bases with no gene match: 8. This CDR3 region has 14 residues. CDR1 is MDHEN, CDR2 SYDVKM, per germline. This CDR3 reads CASRGAGGASEQFF. CDR3 coding DNA: TGTGCCAGCAGGGGAGCGGGAGGGGCGAGTGAGCAGTTCTTC.

The genes are TRBV18 and TRBJ1-2; no definite D call. Trimming shortened V by 1 base and J by 6 bases, and 9 bases separated the two germline ends. The germline V gene has CDR1 KGHSH and CDR2 LQKENI. The CDR3 extends over 13 amino acids. The CDR3 spells CASSPRGRDGYTF. Written as DNA, the CDR3 is TGTGCCAGCTCACCACGAGGTCGGGATGGCTACACCTTC.